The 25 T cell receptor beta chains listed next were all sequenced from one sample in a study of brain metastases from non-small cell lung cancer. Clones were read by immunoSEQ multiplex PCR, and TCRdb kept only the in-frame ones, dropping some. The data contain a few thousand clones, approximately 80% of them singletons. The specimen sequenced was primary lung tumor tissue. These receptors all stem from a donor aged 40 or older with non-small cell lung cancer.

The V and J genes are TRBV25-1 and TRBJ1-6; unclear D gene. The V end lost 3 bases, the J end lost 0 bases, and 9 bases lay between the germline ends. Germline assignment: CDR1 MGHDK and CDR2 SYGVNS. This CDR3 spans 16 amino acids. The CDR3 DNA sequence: TGTGCCAGCAGTGACGGGAGGAGCTCCTATAATTCACCCCTCCACTTT. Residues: CASSDGRSSYNSPLHF.

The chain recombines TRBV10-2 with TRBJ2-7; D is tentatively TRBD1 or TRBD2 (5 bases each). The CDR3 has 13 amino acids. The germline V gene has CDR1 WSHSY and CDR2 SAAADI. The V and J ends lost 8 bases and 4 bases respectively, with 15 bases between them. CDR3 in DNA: TGCGCCAGCCTCGGGACGCCCCATTACGAGCAGTACTTC. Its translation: CASLGTPHYEQYF.

The CDR3 spells CASSYSRGNGYTF. The CDR3 nucleotides read TGTGCCAGCAGTTACTCACGAGGGAATGGCTACACCTTC. The J gene is TRBJ1-2, the V gene TRBV6-5; D is undetermined. V was shortened by 0 bases and J by 6 bases, with 8 bases between the two germline ends. The length of the CDR3 is 13 residues. Germline V gene data show CDR1 as MNHEY and CDR2 as SVGAGI.

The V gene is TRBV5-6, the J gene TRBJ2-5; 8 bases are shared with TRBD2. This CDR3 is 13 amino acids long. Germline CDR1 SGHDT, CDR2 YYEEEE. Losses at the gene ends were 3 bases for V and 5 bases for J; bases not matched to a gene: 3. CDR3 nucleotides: TGTGCCAGCAGCTCGACTAGCGAGGAGACCCAGTACTTC. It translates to CASSSTSEETQYF.

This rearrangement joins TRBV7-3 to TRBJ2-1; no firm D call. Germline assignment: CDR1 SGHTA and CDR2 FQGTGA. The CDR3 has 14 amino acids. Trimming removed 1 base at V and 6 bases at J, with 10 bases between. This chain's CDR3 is CASSLSLVGNEQFF. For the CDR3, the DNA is TGTGCCAGCAGCTTAAGTCTAGTGGGCAATGAGCAGTTCTTC.

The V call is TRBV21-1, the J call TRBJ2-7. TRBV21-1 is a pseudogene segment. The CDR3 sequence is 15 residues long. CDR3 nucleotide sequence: TGTGCCAGCAGCAAAGCATGCACAGGACTCTACGAGCAGTACGTC. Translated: CASSKACTGLYEQYV.

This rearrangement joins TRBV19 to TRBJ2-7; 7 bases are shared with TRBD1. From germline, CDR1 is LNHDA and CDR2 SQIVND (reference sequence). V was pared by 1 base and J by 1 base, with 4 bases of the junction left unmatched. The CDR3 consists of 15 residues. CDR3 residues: CASSIVKTGSYEQYF. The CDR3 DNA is TGTGCCAGTAGTATAGTTAAGACAGGGTCCTACGAGCAGTACTTC.

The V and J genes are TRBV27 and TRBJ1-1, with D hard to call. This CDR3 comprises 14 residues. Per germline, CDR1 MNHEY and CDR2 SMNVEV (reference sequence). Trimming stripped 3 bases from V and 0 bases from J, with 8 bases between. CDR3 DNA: TGTGCCAGCAGTTTGCAGGCCATGAACACTGAAGCTTTCTTT. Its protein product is CASSLQAMNTEAFF.

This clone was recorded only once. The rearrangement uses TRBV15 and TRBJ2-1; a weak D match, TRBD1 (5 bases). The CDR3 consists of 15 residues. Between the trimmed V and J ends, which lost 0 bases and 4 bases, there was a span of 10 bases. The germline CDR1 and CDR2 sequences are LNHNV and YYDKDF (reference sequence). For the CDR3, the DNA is TGTGCCACCAGCAGAGAGGGTAGGGGTTACAATGAGCAGTTCTTC. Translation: CATSREGRGYNEQFF. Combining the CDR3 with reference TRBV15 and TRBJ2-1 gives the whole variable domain DAMVIQNPRYQVTQFGKPVTLSCSQTLNHNVMYWYQQKSSQAPKLLFHYYDKDFNNEADTPDNFQSRRPNTSFCFLDIRSPGLGDTAMYLCATSREGRGYNEQFFGPGTRLTVL.

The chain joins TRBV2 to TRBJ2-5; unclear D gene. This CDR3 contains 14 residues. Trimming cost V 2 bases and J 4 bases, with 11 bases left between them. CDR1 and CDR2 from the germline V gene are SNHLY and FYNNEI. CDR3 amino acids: CASSEQVNLETQYF. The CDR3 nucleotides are TGTGCCAGCAGTGAACAGGTTAATCTAGAGACCCAGTACTTC.

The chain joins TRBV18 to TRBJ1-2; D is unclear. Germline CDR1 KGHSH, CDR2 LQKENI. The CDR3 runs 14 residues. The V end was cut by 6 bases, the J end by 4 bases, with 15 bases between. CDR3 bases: TGTGCCAGCTCTAAAGGTAGCAGGACCTATGGCTACACCTTC. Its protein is CASSKGSRTYGYTF.

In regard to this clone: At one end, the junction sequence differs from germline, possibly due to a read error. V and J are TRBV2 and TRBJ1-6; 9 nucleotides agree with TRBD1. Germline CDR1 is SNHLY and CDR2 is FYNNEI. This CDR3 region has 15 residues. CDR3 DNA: TGTGCCAGCTCCCAACAGGGGGCGAGAGGTTCACCCTTCCATTTT. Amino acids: CASSQQGARGSPFHF.

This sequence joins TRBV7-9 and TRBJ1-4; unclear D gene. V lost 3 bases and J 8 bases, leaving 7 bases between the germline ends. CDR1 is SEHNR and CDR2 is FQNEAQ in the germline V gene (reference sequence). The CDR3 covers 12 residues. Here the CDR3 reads CASSFKSEKLFF. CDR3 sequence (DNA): TGTGCCAGCAGCTTTAAGTCGGAAAAACTGTTTTTT.

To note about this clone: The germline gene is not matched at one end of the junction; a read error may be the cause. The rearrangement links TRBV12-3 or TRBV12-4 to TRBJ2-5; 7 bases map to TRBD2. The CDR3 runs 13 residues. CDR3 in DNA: TGTGCCAGCAGTGTGACTAGCCGCGAGACTCAGTACTTC. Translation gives CASSVTSRETQYF.

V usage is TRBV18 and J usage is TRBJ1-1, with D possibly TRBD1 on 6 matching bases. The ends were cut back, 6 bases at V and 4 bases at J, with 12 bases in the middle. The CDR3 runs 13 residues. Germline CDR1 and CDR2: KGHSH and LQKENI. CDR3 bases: TGTGCCAGCTCCACCGAGGGGGGCACTGAAGCTTTCTTT. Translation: CASSTEGGTEAFF.

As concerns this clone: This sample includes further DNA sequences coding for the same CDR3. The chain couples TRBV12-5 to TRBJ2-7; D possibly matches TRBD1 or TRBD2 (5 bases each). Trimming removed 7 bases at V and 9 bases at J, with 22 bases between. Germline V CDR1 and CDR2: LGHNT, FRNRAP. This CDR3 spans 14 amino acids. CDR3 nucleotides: TGTGCTAGTGTTTCAGGGTTAAAGAGGGTAAGGCAGTACTTC. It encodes CASVSGLKRVRQYF.

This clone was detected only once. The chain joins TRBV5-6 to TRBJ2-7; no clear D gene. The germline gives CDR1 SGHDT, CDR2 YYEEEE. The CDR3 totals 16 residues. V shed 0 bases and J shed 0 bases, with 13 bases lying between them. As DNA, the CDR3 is TGTGCCAGCAGCTTGGTGGTGGTGGGAAGCTCCTACGAGCAGTACGTC. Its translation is CASSLVVVGSSYEQYV.

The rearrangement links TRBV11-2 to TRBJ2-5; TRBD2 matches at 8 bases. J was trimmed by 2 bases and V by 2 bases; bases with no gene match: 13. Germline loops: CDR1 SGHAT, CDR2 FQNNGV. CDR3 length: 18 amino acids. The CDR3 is CASSLRLGGAGRQETQYF. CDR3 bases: TGTGCCAGCAGCTTACGGCTCGGGGGGGCGGGAAGGCAAGAGACCCAGTACTTC.

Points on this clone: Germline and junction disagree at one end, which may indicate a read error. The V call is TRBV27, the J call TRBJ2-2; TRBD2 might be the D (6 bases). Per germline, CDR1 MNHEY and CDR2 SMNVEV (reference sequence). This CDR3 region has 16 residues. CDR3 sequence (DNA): TGTACCAGCAGTCCCCACTCTAGCGTGGACACCGGGGAGCTGTTTTTT. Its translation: CTSSPHSSVDTGELFF.

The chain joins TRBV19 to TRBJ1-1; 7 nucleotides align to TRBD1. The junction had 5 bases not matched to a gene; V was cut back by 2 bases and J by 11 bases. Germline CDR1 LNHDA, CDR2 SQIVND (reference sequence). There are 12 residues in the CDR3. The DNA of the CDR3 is TGTGCCAGTAGTATACGAGACAGGGATGCTTTCTTT. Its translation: CASSIRDRDAFF.

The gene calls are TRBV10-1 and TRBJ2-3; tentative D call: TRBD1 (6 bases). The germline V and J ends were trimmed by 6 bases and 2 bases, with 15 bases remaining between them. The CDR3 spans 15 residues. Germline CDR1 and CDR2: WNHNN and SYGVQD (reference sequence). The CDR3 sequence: CASSDDRLDTDTQYF. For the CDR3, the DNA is TGCGCCAGCAGCGATGACAGGTTAGACACAGATACGCAGTATTTT.

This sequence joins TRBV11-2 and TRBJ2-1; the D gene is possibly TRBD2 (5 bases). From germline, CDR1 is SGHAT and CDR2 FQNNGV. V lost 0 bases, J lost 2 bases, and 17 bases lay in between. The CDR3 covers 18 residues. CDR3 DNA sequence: TGTGCCAGCAGCTTAGAGGCGGGTCTACATCGAACCTACAATGAGCAGTTCTTC. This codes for CASSLEAGLHRTYNEQFF.

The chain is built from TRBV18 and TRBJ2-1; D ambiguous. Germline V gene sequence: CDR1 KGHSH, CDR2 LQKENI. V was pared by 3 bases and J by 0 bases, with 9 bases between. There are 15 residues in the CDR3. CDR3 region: CASSPQRNSYNEQFF. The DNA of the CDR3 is TGTGCCAGCTCACCGCAACGCAACTCCTACAATGAGCAGTTCTTC.

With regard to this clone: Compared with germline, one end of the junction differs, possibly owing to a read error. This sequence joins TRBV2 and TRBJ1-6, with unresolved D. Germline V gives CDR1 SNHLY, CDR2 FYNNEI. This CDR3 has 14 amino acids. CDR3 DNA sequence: TGTACCAGCAGTGAGAGCTCCTATAATTCACCCCTCCACTTT. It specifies CTSSESSYNSPLHF.

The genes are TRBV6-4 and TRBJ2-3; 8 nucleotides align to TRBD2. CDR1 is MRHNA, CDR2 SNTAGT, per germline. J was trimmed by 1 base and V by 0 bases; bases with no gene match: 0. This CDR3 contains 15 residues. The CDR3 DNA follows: TGTGCCAGCAGTGACTCTAGCGGGGGCACAGATACGCAGTATTTT. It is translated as CASSDSSGGTDTQYF.